The clone carrying this TCR beta chain came up a few times. Its matching antigen is unknown. TCRdb analysed the 5' RACE reads with MiXCR anew, one entry per CDR3 protein. Of about 610,000 distinct CDR3 sequences in the sample, 15% to 20% were seen once. The ends were cut back, 4 bases at V and 0 bases at J, with 7 bases in the middle. The CDR3 covers 14 residues. The V gene's germline CDR1 is LGHDT and CDR2 YNNKEL (reference sequence). The data were taken from a study of T-cell memory formation after mild COVID-19. Whole-study findings and limits: Researchers could not confirm that second-wave clones peaking on day 37 targeted SARS-CoV-2.

This chain connects TRBV3-1 to TRBJ2-4, with no clear D. The specimen was PBMCs or a T cell subset sorted from them (not recorded which). The clonotype comes from an adult woman who had mild COVID-19 (a few samples of this study predate the infection). Cell type and time point are not known. The CDR3 DNA follows: TGTGCCAGCAGCCCCCGACTAGCCAAAAACATTCAGTACTTC. Residues: CASSPRLAKNIQYF. Filled out from reference TRBV3-1 and TRBJ2-4, the complete variable domain reads DTAVSQTPKYLVTQMGNDKSIKCEQNLGHDTMYWYKQDSKKFLKIMFSYNNKELIINETVPNRFSPKSPDKAHLNLHINSLELGDSAVYFCASSPRLAKNIQYFGAGTRLSVL.